The 4 T cell receptor beta chains below were found in one sample sequenced in a study of blood T cell repertoires in COVID-19. Using immunoSEQ multiplex PCR, the repertoire was profiled, and TCRdb retains in-frame clones only, with some absent. Of fewer than 300,000 clones detected, approximately 82% appear once; the ten largest clones hold roughly 3.1%. The specimen was peripheral blood. Receptors originate from a woman younger than 35 with acute or convalescent COVID-19.

This chain links TRBV14 with TRBJ1-2; TRBD1 aligns across 11 bases. V gave up 2 bases and J gave up 6 bases; unmatched junction bases: 2. The CDR3 is 14 residues long. CDR1 SGHDN and CDR2 FVKESK come from the germline V gene. CDR3 protein: CASSQMGQGDGYTF. In DNA form, the CDR3 reads TGTGCCAGCAGCCAAATGGGACAGGGGGATGGCTACACCTTC.

The chain recombines TRBV7-6 with TRBJ2-7; D might be TRBD2 (5 bases). V lost 4 bases and J lost 0, with 16 bases in between. There are 16 residues in the CDR3. Germline values: CDR1 SGHVS, CDR2 FNYEAQ. CDR3 in DNA: TGTGCCAGCAGCTCTCTGAGAGGGAAGAGCTCCTACGAGCAGTACTTC. Amino acids: CASSSLRGKSSYEQYF.

The rearrangement uses TRBV6-1 and TRBJ2-6; 7 bases map to TRBD1. V gave up 4 bases and J gave up 0 bases; unmatched junction bases: 3. CDR3 length equals 16 residues. CDR1 and CDR2 (germline): MNHNS, SASEGT. The CDR3 region has the DNA TGTGCCAGCAGTGGGACAGGATACTCTGGGGCCAACGTCCTGACTTTC. Its protein product is CASSGTGYSGANVLTF.

This sequence joins TRBV4-3 and TRBJ2-2, with 12 bases matching TRBD2. Trimming took 4 bases from V and 6 from J; bases not matched to a gene: 6. The CDR3 is 16 residues long. Germline assignment: CDR1 LGHNA and CDR2 YSLEER. CDR3 sequence (DNA): TGCGCCAGCAGCCGCCTGACTAGCGGGAGCGCCGGGGAGCTGTTTTTT. Translation: CASSRLTSGSAGELFF.